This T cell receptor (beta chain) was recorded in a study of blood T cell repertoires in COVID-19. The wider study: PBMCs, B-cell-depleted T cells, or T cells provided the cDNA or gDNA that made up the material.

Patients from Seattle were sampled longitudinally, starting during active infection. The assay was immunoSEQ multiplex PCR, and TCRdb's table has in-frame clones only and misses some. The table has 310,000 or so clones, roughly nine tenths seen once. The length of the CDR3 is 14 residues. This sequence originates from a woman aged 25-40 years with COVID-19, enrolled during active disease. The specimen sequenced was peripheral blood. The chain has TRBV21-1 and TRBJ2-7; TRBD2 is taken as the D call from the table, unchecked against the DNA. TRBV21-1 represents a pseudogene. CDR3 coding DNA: TGTGCCGGCCCTACTGGGACTGCATCCTACGAGCAGTACTTC. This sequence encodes CAGPTGTASYEQYF.